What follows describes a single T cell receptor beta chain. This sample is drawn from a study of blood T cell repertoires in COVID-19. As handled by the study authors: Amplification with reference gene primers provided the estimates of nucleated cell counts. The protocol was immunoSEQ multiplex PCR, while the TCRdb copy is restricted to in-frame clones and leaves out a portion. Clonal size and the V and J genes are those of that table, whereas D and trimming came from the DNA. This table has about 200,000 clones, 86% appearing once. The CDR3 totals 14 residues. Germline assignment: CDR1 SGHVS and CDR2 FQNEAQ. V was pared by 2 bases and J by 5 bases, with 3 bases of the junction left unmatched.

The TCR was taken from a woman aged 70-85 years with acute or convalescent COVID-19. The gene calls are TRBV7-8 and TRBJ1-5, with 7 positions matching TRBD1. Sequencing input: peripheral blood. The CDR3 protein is CASSLRDRYQPQHF. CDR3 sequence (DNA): TGTGCCAGCAGCTTAAGGGACAGATATCAGCCCCAGCATTTT.